This TCR beta chain was identified during a study of T cell repertoires in cytomegalovirus infection. Study-wide context: Both CMV infection and a matching HLA type were indicated by public TCR beta signatures.

CDR1 and CDR2 from the germline V gene are SQVTM and ANQGSEA. V lost 5 bases to trimming and J lost 3 bases, with 5 bases between them. CDR3 length: 10 residues. This clonotype showed up just a few times. Its antigen is still unknown. TCRdb passed the reads through MiXCR, listing each CDR3 protein once. In the table there are approximately 170,000 distinct CDR3 sequences, about a sixth of which are singletons. Whole-study results and caveats: Of the TCR beta families, the public ones yielded a cumulative frequency that identified carriers of CMV plus the relevant HLA.

This receptor was obtained from a human donor in good health (CMV status not recorded). Some clones in this sample may be carry-over from other donors' samples. Input material: CD8+ T cells from PBMCs. The chain recombines TRBV29-1 with TRBJ2-7; D might be TRBD1 (5 bases). The CDR3 DNA reads as TGCAGCGTTAGGGGCTACGAGCAGTACTTC. Its translation is CSVRGYEQYF.